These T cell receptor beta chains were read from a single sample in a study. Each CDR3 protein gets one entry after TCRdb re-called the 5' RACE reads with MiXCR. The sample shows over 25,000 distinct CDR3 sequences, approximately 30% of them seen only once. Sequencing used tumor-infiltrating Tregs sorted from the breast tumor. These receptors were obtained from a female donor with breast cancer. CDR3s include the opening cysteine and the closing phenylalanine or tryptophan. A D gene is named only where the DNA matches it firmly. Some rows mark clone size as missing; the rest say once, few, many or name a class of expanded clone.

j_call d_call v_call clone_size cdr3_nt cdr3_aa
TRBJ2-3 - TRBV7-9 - TGTGCCAGCAGCCCCCCAACAGAGACGCAGTATTTT CASSPPTETQYF
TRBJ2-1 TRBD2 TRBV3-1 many TGTGCCAGCAGCCAAGCGGGAGGGCCTAGTGATGAGCAGTTCTTC CASSQAGGPSDEQFF
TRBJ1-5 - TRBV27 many TGTGCCAGCAGTGCCTATAATCAGCCCCAGCATTTT CASSAYNQPQHF
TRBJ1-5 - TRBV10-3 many TGTGCCATCAGTGAGGCCCTGAGCAATCAGCCCCAGCATTTT CAISEALSNQPQHF
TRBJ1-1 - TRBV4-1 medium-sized TGCGCCAGCAGCCAAGCAGCAACCCTTCTTAGCACTGAAGCTTTCTTT CASSQAATLLSTEAFF
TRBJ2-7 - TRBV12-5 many TGTGCTAGTGGTACCAACACGGTTTCGCGCGAGCAGTACTTC CASGTNTVSREQYF
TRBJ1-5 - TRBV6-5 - TGTGCCAGCAGTCGAGCCTCAGACCGGCCCCAGCATTTT CASSRASDRPQHF
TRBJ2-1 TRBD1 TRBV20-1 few TGCAGTGCTAACCCGGGAAAGACAGGGAAAAGTATCGGCAATGAGCAGTTCTTC CSANPGKTGKSIGNEQFF
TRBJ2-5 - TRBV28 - TGTGCCAGCGCCCAGGGCAGGTCGGGATCGGAGACCCAGTACTTC CASAQGRSGSETQYF
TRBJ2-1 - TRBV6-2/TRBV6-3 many TGTGCCAGCAACCGGGAATCCTACAATGAGCAGTTCTTC CASNRESYNEQFF
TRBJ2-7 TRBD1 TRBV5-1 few TGCGCCAGCAGCTTGGGAGGGACAGAGAGGGAGCAGTACTTC CASSLGGTEREQYF
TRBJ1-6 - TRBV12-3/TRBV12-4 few TGTGCCAGCAGGGGAGCCGGGAGAACGAATTCACCCCTCCACTTT CASRGAGRTNSPLHF
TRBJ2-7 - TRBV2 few TGTGCCAGCAGTGCCCCATCGTGGGGGCGCCGGTACGAGCAGTACTTC CASSAPSWGRRYEQYF
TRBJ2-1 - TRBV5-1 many TGCGCCAGCAGCTTGGCTCCCGGAGGCAGGGGCAATGAGCAGTTCTTC CASSLAPGGRGNEQFF
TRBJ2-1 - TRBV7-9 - TGTGCCAGCCCACCTCAGGGATATGACAATGAGCAGTTCTTC CASPPQGYDNEQFF
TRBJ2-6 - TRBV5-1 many TGCGCCAGCAGCCTCCGGGACGGTAACTCTGGGGCCAACGTCCTGACTTTC CASSLRDGNSGANVLTF
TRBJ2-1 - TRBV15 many TGTGCCACCAGCCTATTCTTAGGGCCTGTAGTTGGTGAGCAGTTCTTC CATSLFLGPVVGEQFF
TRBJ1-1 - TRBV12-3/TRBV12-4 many TGTGCCAGCAGTTTCGTCGGCAGTCCGGGGAGGGAAGCTTTCTTT CASSFVGSPGREAFF
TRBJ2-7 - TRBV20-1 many TGCAGTGCGATTAGGGGGGTCGCCTCCCACGAGCAGTACTTC CSAIRGVASHEQYF
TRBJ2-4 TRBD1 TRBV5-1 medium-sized TGCGCCAGCAGCTACGACCCGGGACAGGGGGGGGACATTCAGTACTTC CASSYDPGQGGDIQYF
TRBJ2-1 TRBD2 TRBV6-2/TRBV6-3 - TGTGCCAGCAGTCGAGCCCCTTATCCGCGGGAGAGAAGCTCCTACAATGAGCAGTTCTTC CASSRAPYPRERSSYNEQFF
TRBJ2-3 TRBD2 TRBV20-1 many TGCAGTGCGCCGACTAGCGGGAGGGCCATTACAGATACGCAGTATTTT CSAPTSGRAITDTQYF
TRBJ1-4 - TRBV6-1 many TGTGCCAGCATGCCACCAGGGAAAAGCGAAAAACTGTTTTTT CASMPPGKSEKLFF
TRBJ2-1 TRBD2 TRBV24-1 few TGTGCCACCGCCCTGAAAAGCGGGGGACCCTACAATGAGCAGTTCTTC CATALKSGGPYNEQFF
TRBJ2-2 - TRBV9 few TGTGCCAGCAGCGCCACAACGATCCGGGAGCTGTTTTTT CASSATTIRELFF
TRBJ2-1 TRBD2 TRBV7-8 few TGTGCCAGCAGCTTAGAGCTTAGCGGGGTCCAGTTCTTC CASSLELSGVQFF
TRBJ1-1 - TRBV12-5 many TGTGCTAGTGGTTTCGACGCAGGTACTGAAGCTTTCTTT CASGFDAGTEAFF
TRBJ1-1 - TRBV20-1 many TGCAGTGCTAAGAACTTGATCGGGGTGGCTGAAGCTTTCTTT CSAKNLIGVAEAFF
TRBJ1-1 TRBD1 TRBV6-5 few TGTGCCAGCAGTTATCTACAGGGGGCGGGAGCTTTCTTT CASSYLQGAGAFF
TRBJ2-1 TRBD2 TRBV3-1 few TGTGCCAGCAGCCAAGGCATTGGCGGGAGGTCCTACAATGAGCAGTTCTTC CASSQGIGGRSYNEQFF
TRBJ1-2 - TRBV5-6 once TGTGCCAGCAGCCTTGGTCTGGTTGGCTACACCTTC CASSLGLVGYTF
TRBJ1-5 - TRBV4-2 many TGTGCCAGCAGCCAGCAACGGGGTCAGCCCCAGCATTTT CASSQQRGQPQHF
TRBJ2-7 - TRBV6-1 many TGTGCCACCGGGACAGAACCCATAGCGGCGAGCTCCTACGAGCAGTACTTC CATGTEPIAASSYEQYF
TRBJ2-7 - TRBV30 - TGTGCCTGGGGGCGTTTTCGGGACTCCTACGAGCAGTACTTC CAWGRFRDSYEQYF
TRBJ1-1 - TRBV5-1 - TGCGCCAGCAGCTGGACAGTTGCGGGGAACACTGAAGCTTCCTTT CASSWTVAGNTEASF
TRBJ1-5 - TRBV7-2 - TGTGCCAGCAGCTTAGGGGGCAGTTTCAATCAGCCCCAGCATTTT CASSLGGSFNQPQHF
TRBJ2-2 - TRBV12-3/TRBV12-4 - - CASSLAGATPGSCFF
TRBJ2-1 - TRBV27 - TGTGCCAGCAGTCCCAGACGGCGAGCGGTAGCCCACAATGAGCAGTTCTTC CASSPRRRAVAHNEQFF
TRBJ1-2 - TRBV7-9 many TGTGCCAGCAGCTTAGAAGTGGCAAGCTGGGGCTACACCTTC CASSLEVASWGYTF
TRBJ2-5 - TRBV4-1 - TGCGCCAGCAGCCACCCTCACAGGGTCGGAGAGACCCAGTACTTC CASSHPHRVGETQYF
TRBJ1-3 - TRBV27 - TGTGCCAGCTGGGGAAATGGAAACACCATATATTTT CASWGNGNTIYF
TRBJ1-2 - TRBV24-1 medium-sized TGTGCCACCAGTGACCGTACCACTGGCTACACCTTC CATSDRTTGYTF
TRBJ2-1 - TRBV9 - TGTACCAGCAGCGTAAGTTTCGACGGGACCCAGCACAATGGGCAGTTCTTC CTSSVSFDGTQHNGQFF
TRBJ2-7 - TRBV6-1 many TGTGCCAGCAGTGAACCACGCTACGAGCAGTACTTC CASSEPRYEQYF
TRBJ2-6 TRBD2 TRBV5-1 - TGCGCCAGCAGTCAACGGGGGGTTCTTAGGGCCAACGTCCTGACTTTC CASSQRGVLRANVLTF
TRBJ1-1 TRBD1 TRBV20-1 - TGCAGTGCTAGGGGGACAGCGAAGGAAACTGAAGCTTTCTTT CSARGTAKETEAFF
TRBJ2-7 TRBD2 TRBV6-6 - TGTGCCAGCAGTTACCGCCAAAGTACTAGCGGGAGCGTCGAGCAGTACTTC CASSYRQSTSGSVEQYF
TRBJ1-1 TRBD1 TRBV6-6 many TGTGCCAGCAACGGACAGGAGAACACTGAAGCTTTCTTT CASNGQENTEAFF
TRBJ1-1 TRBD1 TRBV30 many TGTGCCTCGTCGACAGGGCTGAACACTGAAGCTTTCTTT CASSTGLNTEAFF
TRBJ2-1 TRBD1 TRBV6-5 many TGTGCCAGCAGTTCGACAGGGGTACAGGAGCAGTTCTTC CASSSTGVQEQFF
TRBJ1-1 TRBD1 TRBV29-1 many TGCAGCGCTGGACAGGGACGGGGGACTGAAGCTTTCTTT CSAGQGRGTEAFF
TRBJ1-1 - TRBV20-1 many TGCAGTGCTACATTCCCGCAGACAGGAAACACTGAAGCTTTCTTT CSATFPQTGNTEAFF
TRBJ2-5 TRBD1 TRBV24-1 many TGTGCCACCAGTGATCCAGGGACAGGCGAGACCCAGTACTTC CATSDPGTGETQYF
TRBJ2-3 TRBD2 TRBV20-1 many TGCAGTGCAAAAAAACTAGCGGGAGGCCCCACAGATACGCAGTATTTT CSAKKLAGGPTDTQYF
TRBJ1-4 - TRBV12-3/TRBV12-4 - TGTGCCAGCAGTTTAGTGGGGGTATGGGGCGCAACTAATGAAAAACTGTTTTTT CASSLVGVWGATNEKLFF
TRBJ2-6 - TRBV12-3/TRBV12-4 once TGTGCCAGCAGTCTCGGCACGGGGCCAGCCAAAGTCCTGACTTTC CASSLGTGPAKVLTF
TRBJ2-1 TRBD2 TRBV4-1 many TGCGCCAGCAGCCAAGTGCGAGCGGGAGGGATCCATGAGCAGTTCTTC CASSQVRAGGIHEQFF